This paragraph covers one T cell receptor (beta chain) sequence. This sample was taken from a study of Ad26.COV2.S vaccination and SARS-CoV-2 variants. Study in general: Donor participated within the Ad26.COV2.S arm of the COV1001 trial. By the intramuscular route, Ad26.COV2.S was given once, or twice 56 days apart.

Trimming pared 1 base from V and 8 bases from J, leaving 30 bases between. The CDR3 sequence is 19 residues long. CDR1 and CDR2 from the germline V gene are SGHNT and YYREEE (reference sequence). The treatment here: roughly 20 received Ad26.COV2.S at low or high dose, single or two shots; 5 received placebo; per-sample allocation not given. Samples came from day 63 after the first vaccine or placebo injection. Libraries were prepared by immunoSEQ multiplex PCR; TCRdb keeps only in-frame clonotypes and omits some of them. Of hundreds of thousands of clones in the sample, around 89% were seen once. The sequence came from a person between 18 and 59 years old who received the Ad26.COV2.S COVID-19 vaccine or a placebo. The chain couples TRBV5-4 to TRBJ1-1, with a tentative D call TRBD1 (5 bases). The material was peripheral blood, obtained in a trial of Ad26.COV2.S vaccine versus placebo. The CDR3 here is CASSLNVRESARSGLEAFF. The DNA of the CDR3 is TGTGCCAGCAGCTTGAACGTCAGGGAATCGGCTCGATCAGGTCTGGAAGCTTTCTTT.